The present entry profiles one T cell receptor beta chain with its context. This clone has only one observation. The clone's antigen remains unknown. Nothing much larger sits one base from this clone, and base qualities are not available. The sample carries other DNA sequences with the same CDR3. The cohort comprised fewer than 700 healthy bone marrow donors. At the time of sampling, every cohort member was nominally healthy, though immune exposures that went unrecorded were likely present. The donor tested CMV seronegative and was one of the 352 seronegative cohort members. Every donor gave a peripheral blood sample, and the peripheral blood mononuclear cells from that sample were used for TCR beta sequencing. The Qiagen DNeasy Blood Extraction Kit was used to extract genomic DNA from the blood cell samples. Library construction relied on the immunoSEQ multiplex PCR assay. A mixture of 60 forward primers for TCR Vbeta segments and 13 reverse primers for TCR Jbeta segments was used in the multiplex PCR. The CDR3 region of rearranged TCR beta genes was amplified from genomic DNA by a multiplex PCR assay. On the Illumina HiSeq System, the amplified TCR beta libraries were sequenced as 87-base-pair reads. The authors processed their data as follows. Across the 500 to 750 repertoires, a later analysis counted 80 million or so unique TCR beta chains, some 11 million of which were shared by at least two donors. Raw reads were error-corrected and collapsed into unique sequences by a nearest-neighbor algorithm in which closely related sequences were merged to remove PCR and sequencing errors. V, D and J gene segments were assigned by aligning CDR3 sequences to IMGT reference sequences. For a sequence to be retained, a match of at least six nucleotides to both a V gene segment and a J gene segment was required. A rearrangement counted as productive if the CDR3 had no stop codons and remained in frame with V and J, and every other rearrangement counted as non-productive. CDR3 was defined according to IMGT convention as the region running from the second conserved V-encoded cysteine to the conserved J-encoded phenylalanine. The earlier analysis of 500 to 750 of the donors excluded any sequence lacking an unambiguous match to a single V gene segment. An earlier analysis of under 750 of the donors called V segments functional above 56.7% productive rearrangements and segregating when the between-donor standard deviation exceeded 5%. A statistical classification framework was built to diagnose cytomegalovirus status from the catalog of TCR beta chain sequences. A later analysis assigned V and J genes by comparing TCR nucleotide sequences with IMGT/GENE-DB human TR gene sequences. Using the TCRdist pipeline, a later analysis assigned CDR3 sequences along with most-parsimonious VDJ recombination scenarios. In a later analysis, each TCR beta chain was defined by its CDR3 amino acid sequence together with its V-gene family, and reads lacking a unique V-gene family were excluded. A later analysis removed several hundred highly shared, low-generation-probability nucleotide sequences to deal with suspected cross-contamination and a sequencing artifact. For each public chain, a later analysis derived a clonal expansion index from normalized ranks of inferred template counts within each repertoire. Generation probabilities in a later analysis came from a VDJ recombination model fitted to out-of-frame rearrangements, and those results were checked against IGoR. Hypergeometric tests were used in a later analysis to score TCR-TCR, TCR-HLA and TCR-CMV co-occurrence, with a repertoire-size bias correction applied to the TCR pairs. False discovery rates were estimated in a later analysis by permuting HLA or CMV assignments 20 times. In a later analysis, co-occurring TCRs were grouped using DBSCAN, and TCRdist sequence similarity was added for clustering within HLA-allele-positive subsets. Co-occurrence clustering excluded repertoires with fewer than 30,000 or more than 120,000 public chains, plus five with anomalous nucleotide sharing. What TCRdb holds here is the immuneACCESS table cut down to in-frame rearrangements. Part of the clones is not present; checked against another copy, under half of the missing clones reflect an unresolved V gene, and the others are unexplained. From that table come the V and J calls and clone size; the DNA was used to work out D and trimming. The sample records hundreds of thousands of clones, around 65% of which are singletons. The ten largest clones take up under 3% of the sample.

The sample is drawn from a study of cytomegalovirus exposure and HLA in healthy donors (dated by TCRdb to the late 2010s). Notes on the research overall: In an earlier analysis of several hundred of the donors, around 300 Gb of sequence data and 117 million unique TCR beta sequences from about 180 million T cells were reported. Rather than drawing on any new phenotypic data, the later analysis identified candidate immune exposures from TCR beta sequences and the way those sequences occurred across donors. About 280 gigabases of sequencing data and 70 million to 95 million unique TCR sequences made up an early release that covered approximately 650 HLA-typed donors. To study patterns of TCR occurrence, a later analysis re-analyzed previously published TCR beta repertoires from around 700 donors and added high-resolution HLA genotyping. Because of strong linkage in the cohort, four or five DR-DQ haplotypes were treated as single units for association and clustering. Along with the roughly 670-subject first cohort, a separate validation cohort of over a hundred different subjects was used. The study aimed to test whether signatures of past pathogen exposure could be identified by cataloging public T cell receptors. Donor age, sex, ethnicity and CMV serostatus were compiled together with the repertoire data. Class I and class II HLA loci were covered by the typing at four-digit resolution. The T cell repertoires of about 700 subjects were profiled by immunosequencing and related to cytomegalovirus serostatus. To predict cytomegalovirus infection status, the study combined high-throughput TCR immunosequencing, statistical association of individual TCRs with disease status, and machine learning. Every repertoire in the discovery cohort had been generated on one and the same sequencing platform. The genetic ancestry cluster associated with self-reported Caucasian donors included around four fifths of the 300 to 400 genotyped donors. The number of typed donors differed by locus: 629-630 for A, B, C, DRB1 and DQB1; 500 to 550 for DQA1; approximately 610 for DPA1; and approximately 450 for DPB1. On average, roughly 250,000 unique TCR beta nucleotide sequences were sequenced per donor among about 400 genotyped donors of the cohort, with roughly 18% of those sequences being non-productive. A later genetic analysis took genome-wide SNP genotypes for about three fifths of the 666 donors and used that subset as a discovery cohort. To decide whether each TCR beta V gene segment behaved as functional or pseudogenic, an earlier analysis of nearly 600 of the donors relied on high-throughput TCR beta sequencing. What the research found in general, with its limitations: Cytomegalovirus status was reported to be diagnosed by the classifier with high specificity and sensitivity in both the original and validation cohorts. When HLA alleles, especially DR and DQ, strongly co-occurred, TCR associations were difficult to assign to individual alleles. In a later analysis, HLA-associated TCR beta chains were found to be more clonally expanded and to have lower generation probabilities than equally common non-associated chains. In the study, 150 to 200 TCR beta chains were listed as associated with cytomegalovirus. The 87-base-pair reads could not distinguish some IMGT-functional V segments, including TRBV6-2 and TRBV6-3, so those segments were excluded. A later genetic analysis associated a missense DCLRE1C variant with V-gene and J-gene trimming of TCR beta chains, and an independent cohort replicated the association. A cluster of highly shared sequence variants was judged likely to represent a technical artifact of the sequencing pipeline. A later analysis found that TCR association rates varied across HLA loci, with DRB1 alleles showing the most associated TCRs and HLA-C alleles the fewest. The earlier analysis of approximately 560 of the donors excluded approximately 17 rarely observed V segments, including chromosome 9 orphons, because counts were too low. Several of the top co-occurrence clusters appeared to be linked to parvovirus B19, influenza, CMV and Epstein-Barr virus, according to a later analysis. In a later analysis, most CMV-associated TCR beta chains were found to appear HLA-restricted, with HLA associations seemingly driven largely by CMV exposure. Compared with the roughly 670-donor mean, donors in an Asian-associated ancestry cluster had fewer N-insertions in productive TCRs, according to a later genetic analysis. In vitro tests confirmed that three of the cytomegalovirus-associated TCR beta chains recognize cytomegalovirus antigens. In an earlier analysis of some 540 of the donors, most TCR beta V segments appeared in productive rearrangements about 87% or about 30% of the time, broadly matching IMGT annotations. Specific HLA alleles were associated with 15,000 to 20,000 TCR beta sequences at a false discovery rate of 0.05 in a later analysis. Most TCR sequences were seen in very few donors, while some public TCRs were found in many individuals. This cohort had only TCR beta chains sequenced, and the lack of alpha or paired-chain data limited which features could be detected. The authors suggested that the approach could potentially be generalized to other disease states and immunological phenotypes. A further reported finding was that TCR beta sequences accurately predicted the HLA-A and HLA-B alleles for most subjects in the first cohort. HLA typing was unavailable for some donors at each locus, so association tests used only the typed subset. For the cohort, immune exposure information was limited to CMV serostatus. Correlated functional status among segregating V segments might reflect linkage disequilibrium, but an unknown experimental factor could not be ruled out. Sequencing depth was assumed to be roughly uniform across donors in the presence/absence analyses, though that assumption may not hold.

The V end gives up 4 bases and the J end 4 bases, leaving 1 base in the junction not matched to a gene. The CDR3, cysteine through phenylalanine, is 12 amino acids long. CDR3 DNA is the only sequence kept; it has 36 bases, read in frame from the first base. From the germline V gene (reference sequence), CDR1 is GTSNPN and CDR2 is SVGIG. The receptor comes from a female donor in good health and CMV-seronegative. Sequencing was performed on PBMCs. The sequence links TRBV30 to TRBJ2-3, and TRBD1 matches 8 of the central bases. The sequence in DNA is TGTGCCTGGACAGGGGGCGCAGATACGCAGTATTTT. This gives the protein CAWTGGADTQYF.